This TCR beta chain stems from a study of early T cells in non-severe SARS-CoV-2 infection. Study summary: Unsorted whole blood bulk RNA was sequenced, with unpaired chains.

V lost 0 bases, J lost 1 base, and 10 bases lay in between. Looked up from germline, CDR1 is SGHRS and CDR2 is YFSETQ. The CDR3 runs 15 residues. Broader study findings: There was a bias toward anti-spike CD8 responses in VDJdb matching, which missed private and CD4 specificities.

Unique molecular identifiers were added to individual cDNA molecules. MiXCR was run by TCRdb on the 5' RACE reads, yielding one entry per CDR3 protein. Among about 11,000 distinct CDR3 sequences listed, 4% to 5.5% were seen once. With respect to this clonotype: Its antigen is not known.

Sequenced input: whole blood. V gene TRBV5-1 combines with J gene TRBJ1-1; no clear D gene. The TCR comes from an adult who was a healthcare worker with PCR-confirmed SARS-CoV-2 infection or an uninfected control (not recorded which). The CDR3 sequence is CASSLAFGQNTEAFF. In DNA, the CDR3 is TGCGCCAGCAGCTTGGCGTTTGGCCAGAACACTGAAGCTTTCTTT.